This entry lists 23 T cell receptor beta chains sequenced from one sample in a study of shared clonotypes between healthy human individuals. CD45RO-negative cells were positively selected for CCR7, leaving out terminally differentiated effector memory CD45RA+ cells. Only in-frame clones appear in the TCRdb table, and some are missing; sequencing was by immunoSEQ multiplex PCR. The sample includes millions of clones, roughly 95% of them seen just once. The material sequenced was naive CD8+ T cells sorted from blood. Every receptor here comes from a man younger than 35 in good health.

The genes are TRBV4-3 and TRBJ1-2; TRBD1 matches at 7 bases. The germline V gene encodes CDR1 LGHNA and CDR2 YSLEER. Trimming cost V 0 bases and J 5 bases; bases outside gene matches: 6. CDR3 length equals 15 residues. CDR3 residues: CASSQDPGTAYGYTF. In nucleotides, the CDR3 is TGCGCCAGCAGCCAAGATCCGGGGACAGCTTATGGCTACACCTTC.

J is TRBJ1-2 and V is TRBV10-3; D unclear. CDR1 is ENHRY and CDR2 is SYGVKD in the germline V gene. V lost 3 bases to trimming and J lost 3 bases, with 14 bases between them. The CDR3 has 15 amino acids. The DNA of the CDR3 is TGTGCCATCAGTGAATTAAGGGTAGGGTACTATGGCTACACCTTC. It specifies CAISELRVGYYGYTF.

CDR3 region: CASRPLGQGPNYGYTF. In DNA form, the CDR3 reads TGTGCCAGCAGACCACTAGGACAGGGCCCCAACTATGGCTACACCTTC. The chain links TRBV6-6 to TRBJ1-2, with 8 bases identical to TRBD1. CDR1 is MNHNY and CDR2 is SVGAGI in the germline V gene (reference sequence). This CDR3 comprises 16 residues. After removal of 6 bases from V and 2 bases from J, the junction contained 11 bases not matched to a gene.

The genes are TRBV2 and TRBJ2-7; D may be TRBD1 or TRBD2 (5 bases each). CDR3 length: 13 residues. The germline V gene has CDR1 SNHLY and CDR2 FYNNEI. The V end was cut by 7 bases, the J end by 1 base, with 11 bases between. CDR3: CASKEGWSYEQYF. For the CDR3, the DNA is TGTGCCAGCAAAGAGGGGTGGTCCTACGAGCAGTACTTC.

V is TRBV11-2 and J is TRBJ1-1; 10 bases are shared with TRBD1. The CDR3 consists of 15 residues. Germline CDR1 and CDR2: SGHAT and FQNNGV. The trim removed 0 bases at V and 3 bases at J, leaving 1 base unmatched. The CDR3 region has the DNA TGTGCCAGCAGCTTAGAGGGACAGGGGTACACTGAAGCTTTCTTT. Translated: CASSLEGQGYTEAFF. The variable domain in full, with the rest retrieved from reference TRBV11-2 and TRBJ1-1, is EAGVAQSPRYKIIEKRQSVAFWCNPISGHATLYWYQQILGQGPKLLIQFQNNGVVDDSQLPKDRFSAERLKGVDSTLKIQPAKLEDSAVYLCASSLEGQGYTEAFFGQGTRLTVV.

The chain combines TRBV28 with TRBJ2-3; the match to TRBD2 covers 12 bases. The CDR3 covers 17 residues. Germline CDR1 is MDHEN and CDR2 is SYDVKM. V was clipped by 2 bases and J by 3 bases; unmatched bases: 6. CDR3 sequence: CASSLASSGGDTDTQYF. The CDR3 coding sequence is TGTGCCAGCAGTTTAGCTTCTAGCGGGGGGGATACAGATACGCAGTATTTT.

The rearrangement uses TRBV7-8 and TRBJ2-3; a possible D gene is TRBD2 (6 bases). The germline V gene has CDR1 SGHVS and CDR2 FQNEAQ. V lost 4 bases, J lost 0 bases, and 11 bases lay in between. CDR3 length equals 15 residues. The CDR3 DNA reads as TGTGCCAGCAGCTCCCGAGCGGGCAGCACAGATACGCAGTATTTT. It codes for CASSSRAGSTDTQYF.

About this clone: Within the sample, other DNA sequences also encode this same CDR3. CDR3 nucleotide sequence: TGTGCCAGCAGTTACTCGGTCGGGGAGAGCTCCTACGAGCAGTACTTC. Amino acids: CASSYSVGESSYEQYF. The genes are TRBV6-5 and TRBJ2-7, with D maybe TRBD2 (5 bases). This CDR3 comprises 16 residues. CDR1 is MNHEY and CDR2 is SVGAGI in the germline V gene. Trimming removed 0 bases at V and 0 bases at J, with 12 bases between.

V is TRBV5-1 and J is TRBJ2-7; D assignment may be TRBD1 or TRBD2 (5 bases each). This CDR3 contains 14 residues. Trimming removed 3 bases from V and 7 bases from J, with 17 bases in between. The germline CDR1 and CDR2 sequences are SGHRS and YFSETQ. DNA of the CDR3: TGCGCCAGCAGCTACTTAGAGGGGCCGGGGGAGCAGTACTTC. Amino acids: CASSYLEGPGEQYF.

Of note for this clone: This specimen includes other DNA sequences encoding the same CDR3. The V and J genes are TRBV5-6 and TRBJ2-7; the D gene could be TRBD1 or TRBD2 (5 bases each). The germline gives CDR1 SGHDT, CDR2 YYEEEE. The CDR3 runs to 13 residues. Trimming cost V 3 bases and J 0 bases, with 7 bases left between them. CDR3 in DNA: TGTGCCAGCAGCTGGGGGAACTCCTACGAGCAGTACTTC. Its protein is CASSWGNSYEQYF.

Only one count was recorded for this clone. Other DNA sequences of this sample code for an identical CDR3. The J gene is TRBJ2-5, the V gene TRBV7-9, with 12 bases fitting TRBD2. Germline V gene data show CDR1 as SEHNR and CDR2 as FQNEAQ (reference sequence). V was pared by 4 bases and J by 1 base, with 4 bases of the junction left unmatched. The length of the CDR3 is 16 residues. For the CDR3, the DNA is TGTGCCAGCAGCTCCCGACTAGCGGGGGCCCAAGAGACCCAGTACTTC. It yields the protein CASSSRLAGAQETQYF.

This clone was picked up one time. The chain recombines TRBV29-1 with TRBJ1-2; no firm D call. Germline V CDR1 and CDR2: SQVTM, ANQGSEA. The CDR3 runs 13 residues. V shed 3 bases and J shed 0 bases, with 8 bases lying between them. As DNA, the CDR3 is TGCAGCGTTGATCCTACCTCTAACTATGGCTACACCTTC. Protein product: CSVDPTSNYGYTF.

The V gene is TRBV4-1, the J gene TRBJ1-2; the match to TRBD1 covers 7 bases. This CDR3 is 15 amino acids long. Germline V gives CDR1 MGHRA, CDR2 YSYEKL. V shed 1 base, J shed 0 bases, and the junction held 2 bases outside the gene matches. CDR3 DNA sequence: TGCGCCAGCAGCCAAGGGGACAGAACTAACTATGGCTACACCTTC. This codes for CASSQGDRTNYGYTF.

V gene TRBV2 combines with J gene TRBJ1-4, with unresolved D. This CDR3 is built from 16 residues. Trimming took off 0 bases at V and 1 base at J, with 9 bases between the two ends. CDR1 SNHLY and CDR2 FYNNEI come from the germline V gene. In nucleotides, the CDR3 is TGTGCCAGCAGTGAAGCGCTTTTGGGAACTAATGAAAAACTGTTTTTT. Translated, it gives CASSEALLGTNEKLFF.

As concerns this clone: The same CDR3 can be traced to other DNA sequences in this sample. This sequence joins TRBV9 and TRBJ2-2; D is ambiguous. From germline, CDR1 is SGDLS and CDR2 YYNGEE. The CDR3 is 14 amino acids. V shed 0 bases and J shed 1 base, with 4 bases lying between them. CDR3 in amino acids: CASSVVVNTGELFF. The CDR3 nucleotides read TGTGCCAGCAGCGTAGTGGTGAACACCGGGGAGCTGTTTTTT.

The V call is TRBV4-1, the J call TRBJ1-5; perhaps TRBD1 as D (5 bases). Germline CDR1 is MGHRA and CDR2 is YSYEKL. CDR3 length: 15 residues. Trimming pared 1 base from V and 4 bases from J, leaving 11 bases between. CDR3 DNA: TGCGCCAGCAGCCAAGTCGAGGGGACTAATCAGCCCCAGCATTTT. Protein: CASSQVEGTNQPQHF.

This chain joins TRBV7-9 and TRBJ2-3; TRBD2 might be the D (6 bases). V dropped 7 bases and J dropped 0 bases, with 14 bases sitting between them. The CDR3 length is 15 residues. Germline V gives CDR1 SEHNR, CDR2 FQNEAQ (reference sequence). The CDR3 DNA reads as TGTGCCAGCACCGGTGGGCGGGGTAGCACAGATACGCAGTATTTT. Amino acids: CASTGGRGSTDTQYF.

The V gene is TRBV10-3, the J gene TRBJ2-3, with D perhaps matching TRBD1 (6 bases). Germline values: CDR1 ENHRY, CDR2 SYGVKD. V was shortened by 6 bases and J by 3 bases, with 22 bases between the two germline ends. CDR3 length: 17 residues. The CDR3 spells CAISEGDTAITTDTQYF. CDR3 DNA: TGTGCCATCAGCGAGGGGGACACAGCGATTACTACAGATACGCAGTATTTT.

This chain's CDR3 is CASSALFDRGSVETQYF. DNA for the CDR3: TGTGCCAGCAGTGCCTTATTTGACAGGGGATCTGTCGAGACCCAGTACTTC. The gene calls are TRBV2 and TRBJ2-5; 8 bases agree with TRBD1. Germline CDR1 reads SNHLY; CDR2 reads FYNNEI. This CDR3 is built from 17 residues. J lost 5 bases, V lost 4 bases, and 15 bases had no gene match.

The genes are TRBV6-4 and TRBJ1-1; unclear D gene. Between the trimmed V and J ends, which lost 0 bases and 5 bases, there was a span of 7 bases. Germline lookup yields CDR1 MRHNA and CDR2 SNTAGT. CDR3 size: 13 residues. CDR3 DNA: TGTGCCAGCAGTGACTCGATGGGGACTGAAGCTTTCTTT. The encoded protein is CASSDSMGTEAFF.

The chain employs TRBV11-2 and TRBJ1-4, with D perhaps TRBD1 (5 bases). The V end lost 2 bases, the J end lost 1 base, and 8 bases lay between the germline ends. The CDR3 is made up of 15 amino acids. Germline CDR1 and CDR2: SGHAT and FQNNGV. CDR3 DNA sequence: TGTGCCAGCAGCTTAACAAGGGGAACTAATGAAAAACTGTTTTTT. It encodes CASSLTRGTNEKLFF.

V is TRBV6-5 and J is TRBJ1-4; no reliable D call. Trimming took off 7 bases at V and 3 bases at J, with 15 bases between the two ends. Per the germline V gene, CDR1 is MNHEY and CDR2 is SVGAGI. CDR3 size: 15 residues. CDR3 protein: CASTSLRAPNEKLFF. The CDR3 DNA is TGTGCCAGCACCAGTCTCCGGGCCCCTAATGAAAAACTGTTTTTT.

This clone was recorded once. The V and J genes are TRBV27 and TRBJ2-7; no firm D call. Germline-derived CDR1 and CDR2 are MNHEY and SMNVEV (reference sequence). CDR3 length: 14 amino acids. Trimming cost V 1 base and J 2 bases, with 9 bases left between them. The CDR3 nucleotides read TGTGCCAGCAGTTTATTTTCGACCCCCTACGAGCAGTACTTC. Translated: CASSLFSTPYEQYF.